This T cell receptor beta chain came from a study of blood T cell repertoires in COVID-19. Background on the study: The United States, Italy and Spain supplied acute and convalescent COVID-19 samples. From T cells, B-cell-depleted T cells, or PBMCs came the material, which was cDNA or gDNA.

In the original workflow: For nucleated cells, counts were estimated from reference gene primer amplification. Method: immunoSEQ multiplex PCR; TCRdb's copy keeps in-frame clones and lacks some. V, J and clone size reflect that table, while D and trimming were determined from the DNA. The sample includes 450,000 to 500,000 clones, approximately 85% of them seen just once. The CDR3 runs to 20 residues. Trimming cost V 3 bases and J 0 bases; bases outside gene matches: 10. From germline, CDR1 is LNHDA and CDR2 SQIVND (reference sequence). The genes are TRBV19 and TRBJ2-1; 14 positions match TRBD2. The material sequenced was peripheral blood. This sequence originates from a human donor in a cohort sampled during active COVID-19. The CDR3 protein is CASSIGLGLAGEYSYNEQFF. CDR3 sequence (DNA): TGTGCCAGTAGTATCGGCCTGGGACTAGCGGGAGAGTACTCCTACAATGAGCAGTTCTTC. The entire variable domain, with the rest obtained from reference TRBV19 and TRBJ2-1, is as follows: DGGITQSPKYLFRKEGQNVTLSCEQNLNHDAMYWYRQDPGQGLRLIYYSQIVNDFQKGDIAEGYSVSREKKESFPLTVTSAQKNPTAFYLCASSIGLGLAGEYSYNEQFFGPGTRLTVL.